This TCR beta chain was observed in a study of blood T cell repertoires in COVID-19. About the research overall: T cells, B-cell-depleted T cells, or PBMCs supplied cDNA or gDNA.

Followed over time, Seattle patients had been enrolled while infection was active. V lost 3 bases to trimming and J lost 5 bases; unmatched junction nucleotides: 5. The CDR3 consists of 15 residues. CDR1 LNHNV and CDR2 YYDKDF come from the germline V gene (reference sequence). Authors' processing steps: How many nucleated cells were present was estimated from reference gene primer amplification. This table comes from immunoSEQ multiplex PCR, and its TCRdb copy is limited to in-frame clones, with some not included. V, J and clone size were drawn from that table, and D and trimming were deduced from the DNA. This table has roughly 240,000 clones, 85% appearing once.

This TCR derives from a man between 45 and 60 years old with COVID-19, enrolled during active disease. The sample consisted of peripheral blood. The gene calls are TRBV15 and TRBJ1-5; 9 bases fit TRBD1. The CDR3 here is CATSRGGQGYQPQHF. In nucleotides, the CDR3 is TGTGCCACCAGCAGGGGAGGACAGGGGTATCAGCCCCAGCATTTT.